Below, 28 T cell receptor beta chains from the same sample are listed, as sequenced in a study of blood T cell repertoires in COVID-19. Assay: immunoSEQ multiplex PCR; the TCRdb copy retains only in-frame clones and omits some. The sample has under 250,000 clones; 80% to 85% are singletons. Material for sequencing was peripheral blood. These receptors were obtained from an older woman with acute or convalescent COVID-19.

Here the CDR3 DNA reads TGTGCAGCGCGAACGCAGGGCGCGAACACCGGGGAGCTGTTTTTT. It yields the protein CAARTQGANTGELFF. The chain couples TRBV28 to TRBJ2-2; tentatively, D is TRBD1 (5 bases). Germline CDR1 MDHEN, CDR2 SYDVKM. The CDR3 spans 15 residues.

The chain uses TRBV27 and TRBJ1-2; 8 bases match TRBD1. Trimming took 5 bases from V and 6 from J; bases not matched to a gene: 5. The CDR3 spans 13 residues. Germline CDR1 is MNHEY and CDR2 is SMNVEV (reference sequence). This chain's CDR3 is CASSPTGGDGYTF. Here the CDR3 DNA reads TGTGCCAGCAGTCCCACAGGGGGGGATGGCTACACCTTC.

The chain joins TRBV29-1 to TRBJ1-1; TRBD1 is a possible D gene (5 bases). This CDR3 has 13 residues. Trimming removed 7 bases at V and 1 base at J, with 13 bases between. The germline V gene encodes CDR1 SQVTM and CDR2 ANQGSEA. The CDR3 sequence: CSASGAQNTEAFF. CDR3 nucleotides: TGCAGCGCAAGCGGGGCCCAGAACACTGAAGCTTTCTTT.

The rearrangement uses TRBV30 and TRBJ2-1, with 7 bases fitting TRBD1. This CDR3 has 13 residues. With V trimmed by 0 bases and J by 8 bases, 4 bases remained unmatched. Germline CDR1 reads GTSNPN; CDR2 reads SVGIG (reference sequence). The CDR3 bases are TGTGCCTGGAGTGTACAAGGGGGCTATGAGCAGTTCTTC. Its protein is CAWSVQGGYEQFF.

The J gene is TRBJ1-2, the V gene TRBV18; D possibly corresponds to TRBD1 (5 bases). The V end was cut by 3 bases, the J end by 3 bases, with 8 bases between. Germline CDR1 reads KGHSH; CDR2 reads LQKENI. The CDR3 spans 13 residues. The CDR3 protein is CASSPQTDYGYTF. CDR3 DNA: TGTGCCAGCTCACCCCAGACAGACTATGGCTACACCTTC.

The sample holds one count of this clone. CDR3 in amino acids: CASTAFGQGTGELFF. The CDR3 nucleotides are TGTGCCAGCACTGCTTTTGGACAGGGCACCGGGGAGCTGTTTTTT. The chain recombines TRBV6-5 with TRBJ2-2; 8 bases align to TRBD1. Germline trimming cut 7 bases from V and 4 bases from J; bases unmatched to any gene: 8. This CDR3 contains 15 residues. CDR1 is MNHEY and CDR2 is SVGAGI in the germline V gene.

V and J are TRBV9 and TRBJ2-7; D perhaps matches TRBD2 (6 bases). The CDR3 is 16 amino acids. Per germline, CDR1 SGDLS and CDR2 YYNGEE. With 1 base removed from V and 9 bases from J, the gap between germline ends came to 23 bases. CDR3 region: CASSVLLGLRSNSQYF. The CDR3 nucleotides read TGTGCCAGCAGCGTACTGCTGGGACTTCGCAGCAATTCGCAGTACTTC.

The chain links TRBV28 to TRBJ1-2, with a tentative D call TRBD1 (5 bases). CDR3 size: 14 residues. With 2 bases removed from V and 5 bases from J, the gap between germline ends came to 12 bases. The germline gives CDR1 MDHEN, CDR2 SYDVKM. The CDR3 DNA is TGTGCCAGCAGTTTAGGGGCAACTCTATATGGCTACACCTTC. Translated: CASSLGATLYGYTF.

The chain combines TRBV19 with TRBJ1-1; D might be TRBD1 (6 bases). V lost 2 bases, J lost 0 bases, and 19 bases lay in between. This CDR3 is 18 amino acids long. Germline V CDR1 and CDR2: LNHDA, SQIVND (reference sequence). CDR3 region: CASSIPPWGQTMNTEAFF. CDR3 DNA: TGTGCCAGTAGTATACCCCCCTGGGGACAAACTATGAACACTGAAGCTTTCTTT.

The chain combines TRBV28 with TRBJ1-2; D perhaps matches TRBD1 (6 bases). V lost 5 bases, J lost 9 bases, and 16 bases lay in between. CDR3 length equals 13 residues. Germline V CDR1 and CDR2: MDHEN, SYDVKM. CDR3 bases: TGTGCCAGCAGTCCGCCGGGACATAATAGCTACACCTTC. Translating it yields CASSPPGHNSYTF.

The CDR3: CASSPQGAGLDTQYF. CDR3 DNA sequence: TGTGCCAGCAGTCCACAGGGGGCGGGTTTAGATACGCAGTATTTT. This chain connects TRBV27 to TRBJ2-3, with 9 bases identical to TRBD1. The CDR3 consists of 15 residues. The junction had 8 bases not matched to a gene; V was cut back by 5 bases and J by 5 bases. CDR1 is MNHEY, CDR2 SMNVEV, per germline (reference sequence).

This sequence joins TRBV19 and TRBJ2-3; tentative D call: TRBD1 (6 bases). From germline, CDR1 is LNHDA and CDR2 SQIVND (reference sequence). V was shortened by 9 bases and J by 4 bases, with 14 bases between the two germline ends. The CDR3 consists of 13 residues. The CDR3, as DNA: TGTGCCAGCCATCTCAGGGGCGCAGATACGCAGTATTTT. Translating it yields CASHLRGADTQYF. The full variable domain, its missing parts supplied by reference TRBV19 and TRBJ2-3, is DGGITQSPKYLFRKEGQNVTLSCEQNLNHDAMYWYRQDPGQGLRLIYYSQIVNDFQKGDIAEGYSVSREKKESFPLTVTSAQKNPTAFYLCASHLRGADTQYFGPGTRLTVL.

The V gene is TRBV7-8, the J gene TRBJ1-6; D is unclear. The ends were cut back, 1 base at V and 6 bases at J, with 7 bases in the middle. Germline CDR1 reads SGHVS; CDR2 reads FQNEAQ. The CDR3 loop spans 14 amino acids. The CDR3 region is CASSLGSFNSPLHF. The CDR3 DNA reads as TGTGCCAGCAGCTTAGGTTCATTTAATTCACCCCTCCACTTT.

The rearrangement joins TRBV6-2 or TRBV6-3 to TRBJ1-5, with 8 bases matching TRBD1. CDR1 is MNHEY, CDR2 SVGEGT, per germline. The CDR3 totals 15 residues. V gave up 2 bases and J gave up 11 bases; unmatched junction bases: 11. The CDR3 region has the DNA TGTGCCAGCAGTTACGAGACAGGGGTGAGACAGTCCCAGCATTTT. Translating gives CASSYETGVRQSQHF.

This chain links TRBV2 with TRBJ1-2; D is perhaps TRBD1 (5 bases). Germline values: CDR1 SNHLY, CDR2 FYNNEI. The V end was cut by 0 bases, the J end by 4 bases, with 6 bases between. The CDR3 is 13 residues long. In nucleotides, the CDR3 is TGTGCCAGCAGTGAAGCACAGGTCTATGGCTACACCTTC. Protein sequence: CASSEAQVYGYTF.

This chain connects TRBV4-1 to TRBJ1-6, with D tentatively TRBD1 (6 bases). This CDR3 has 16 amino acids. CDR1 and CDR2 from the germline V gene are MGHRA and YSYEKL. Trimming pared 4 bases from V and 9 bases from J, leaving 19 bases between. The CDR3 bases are TGCGCCAGCAGCCCCAGGGGAGGGGACTTTGGTTCACCCCTCCACTTT. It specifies CASSPRGGDFGSPLHF.

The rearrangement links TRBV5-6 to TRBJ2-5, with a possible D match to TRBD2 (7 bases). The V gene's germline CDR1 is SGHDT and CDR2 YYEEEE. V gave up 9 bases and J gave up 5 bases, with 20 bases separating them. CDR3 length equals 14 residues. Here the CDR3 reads CATLLGGRRETQYF. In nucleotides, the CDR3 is TGTGCCACCCTACTCGGGGGGCGAAGGGAGACCCAGTACTTC.

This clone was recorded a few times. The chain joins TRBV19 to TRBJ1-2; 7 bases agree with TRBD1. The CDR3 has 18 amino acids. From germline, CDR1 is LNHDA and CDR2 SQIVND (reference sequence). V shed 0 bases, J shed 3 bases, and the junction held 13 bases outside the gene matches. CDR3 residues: CASSIDLTNRGRDYGYTF. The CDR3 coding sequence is TGTGCCAGTAGTATAGACCTAACCAACAGGGGTCGAGACTATGGCTACACCTTC.

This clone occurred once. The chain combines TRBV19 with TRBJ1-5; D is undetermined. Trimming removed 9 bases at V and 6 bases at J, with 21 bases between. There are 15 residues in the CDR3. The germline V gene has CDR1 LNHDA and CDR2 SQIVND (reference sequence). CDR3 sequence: CASSGRGKSGQPQHF. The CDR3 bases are TGTGCCAGCTCTGGTCGCGGGAAGTCAGGTCAGCCCCAGCATTTT.

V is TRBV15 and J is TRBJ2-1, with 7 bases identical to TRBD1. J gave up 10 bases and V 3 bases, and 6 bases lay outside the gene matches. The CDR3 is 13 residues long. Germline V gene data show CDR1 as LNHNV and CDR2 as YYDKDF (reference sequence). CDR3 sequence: CATSRAPGQEQFF. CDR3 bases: TGTGCCACCAGCAGGGCTCCGGGACAGGAGCAGTTCTTC.

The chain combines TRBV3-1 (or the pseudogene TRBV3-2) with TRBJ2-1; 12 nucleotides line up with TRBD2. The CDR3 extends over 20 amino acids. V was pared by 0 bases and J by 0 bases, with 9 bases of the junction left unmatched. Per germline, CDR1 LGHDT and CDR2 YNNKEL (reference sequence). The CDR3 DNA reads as TGTGCCAGCAGCCAAGAGGGGCTAGCGGGGGGGTATAGCTCCTACAATGAGCAGTTCTTC. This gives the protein CASSQEGLAGGYSSYNEQFF.

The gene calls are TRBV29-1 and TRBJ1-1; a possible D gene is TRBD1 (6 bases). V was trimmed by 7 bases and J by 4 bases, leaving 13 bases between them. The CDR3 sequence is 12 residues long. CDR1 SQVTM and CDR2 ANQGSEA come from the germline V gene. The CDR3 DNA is TGCAGCGGGGGACAACTAGCCACTGAAGCTTTCTTT. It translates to CSGGQLATEAFF.

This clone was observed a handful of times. CDR3 sequence (DNA): TGTGCCAGCAGTCAAGGACTGTACGGGGAGCTGTTTTTT. This sequence encodes CASSQGLYGELFF. This rearrangement joins TRBV7-2 to TRBJ2-2; tentative D call: TRBD2 (5 bases). Germline V gene lookup returns CDR1 SGHTA and CDR2 FQGNSA. V was pared by 6 bases and J by 7 bases, with 12 bases between. This CDR3 has 13 residues.

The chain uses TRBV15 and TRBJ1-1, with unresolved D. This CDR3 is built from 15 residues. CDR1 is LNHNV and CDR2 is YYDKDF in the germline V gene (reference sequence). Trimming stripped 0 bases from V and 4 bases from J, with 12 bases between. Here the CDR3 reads CATSRDTEPGTEAFF. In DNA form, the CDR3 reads TGTGCCACCAGCAGAGATACGGAACCAGGCACTGAAGCTTTCTTT.

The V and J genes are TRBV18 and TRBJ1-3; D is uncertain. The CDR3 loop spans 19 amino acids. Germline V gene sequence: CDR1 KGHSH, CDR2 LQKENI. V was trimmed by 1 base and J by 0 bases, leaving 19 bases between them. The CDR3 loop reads CASSPLSFGRLGSGNTIYF. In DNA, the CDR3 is TGTGCCAGCTCACCACTGTCCTTTGGCCGACTCGGCTCTGGAAACACCATATATTTT. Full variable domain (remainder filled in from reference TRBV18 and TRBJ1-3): NAGVMQNPRHLVRRRGQEARLRCSPMKGHSHVYWYRQLPEEGLKFMVYLQKENIIDESGMPKERFSAEFPKEGPSILRIQQVVRGDSAAYFCASSPLSFGRLGSGNTIYFGEGSWLTVV.

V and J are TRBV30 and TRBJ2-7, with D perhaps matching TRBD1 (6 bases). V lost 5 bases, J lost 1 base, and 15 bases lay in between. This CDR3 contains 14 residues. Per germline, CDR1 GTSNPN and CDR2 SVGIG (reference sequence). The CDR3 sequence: CAWSRSRGSYEQYF. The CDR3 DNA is TGTGCCTGGTCCCGAAGCAGGGGTTCCTACGAGCAGTACTTC.

Here the CDR3 DNA reads TGCGCCAGCGACCGGGACAGGGGAACCGGGGAGCTGTTTTTT. Its protein product is CASDRDRGTGELFF. V and J are TRBV10-2 and TRBJ2-2, with 10 bases that match TRBD1. CDR3 length: 14 amino acids. After removal of 8 bases from V and 5 bases from J, the junction contained 5 bases not matched to a gene. Germline lookup yields CDR1 WSHSY and CDR2 SAAADI.

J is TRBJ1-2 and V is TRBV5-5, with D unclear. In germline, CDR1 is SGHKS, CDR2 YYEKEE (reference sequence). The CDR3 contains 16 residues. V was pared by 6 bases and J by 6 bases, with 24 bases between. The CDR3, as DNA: TGTGCCAGCACCATATCGAACTCGGTTCTTGTCGATGGCTACACCTTC. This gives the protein CASTISNSVLVDGYTF.